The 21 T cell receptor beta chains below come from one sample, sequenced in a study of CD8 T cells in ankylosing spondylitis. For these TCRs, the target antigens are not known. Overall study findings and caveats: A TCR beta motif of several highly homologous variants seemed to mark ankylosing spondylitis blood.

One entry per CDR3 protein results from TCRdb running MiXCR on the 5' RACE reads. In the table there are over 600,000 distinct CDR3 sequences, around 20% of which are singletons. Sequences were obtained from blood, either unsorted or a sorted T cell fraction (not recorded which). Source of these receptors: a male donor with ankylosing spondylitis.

CDR3 loop: CASSLGSGGSHYNEQFF. In DNA form, the CDR3 reads TGTGCCAGCAGCTTAGGAAGCGGCGGGAGCCACTACAATGAGCAGTTCTTC. The chain carries TRBV7-2 and TRBJ2-1; 7 positions agree with TRBD2. The germline CDR1 and CDR2 sequences are SGHTA and FQGNSA. After removal of 1 base from V and 3 bases from J, the junction contained 9 bases not matched to a gene. The CDR3 extends over 17 amino acids.

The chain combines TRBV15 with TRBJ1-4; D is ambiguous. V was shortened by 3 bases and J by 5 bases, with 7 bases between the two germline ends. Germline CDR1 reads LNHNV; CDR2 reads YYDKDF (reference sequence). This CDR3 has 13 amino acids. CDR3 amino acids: CATSRGANEKLFF. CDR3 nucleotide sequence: TGTGCCACCAGCAGGGGCGCGAATGAAAAACTGTTTTTT.

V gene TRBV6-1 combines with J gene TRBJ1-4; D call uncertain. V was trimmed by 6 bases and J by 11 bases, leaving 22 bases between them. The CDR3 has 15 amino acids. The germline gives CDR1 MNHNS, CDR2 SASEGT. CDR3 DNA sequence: TGTGCCAGCAGCCCCACCGGCGGAGGCTGGCTGAAACTGTTTTTT. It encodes CASSPTGGGWLKLFF.

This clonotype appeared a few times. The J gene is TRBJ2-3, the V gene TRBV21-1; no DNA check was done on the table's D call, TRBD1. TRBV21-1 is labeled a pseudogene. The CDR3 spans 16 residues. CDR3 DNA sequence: TGTGCCAGCAGCAAGGGGCCGGGGACAGGGGGGAGTACGCAGTATTTT. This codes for CASSKGPGTGGSTQYF.

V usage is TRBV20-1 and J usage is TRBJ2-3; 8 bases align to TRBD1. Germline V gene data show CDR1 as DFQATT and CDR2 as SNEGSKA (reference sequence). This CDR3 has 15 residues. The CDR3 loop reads CSSEPWTGKRDTQYF. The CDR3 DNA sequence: TGCAGCTCCGAACCTTGGACAGGGAAAAGGGATACGCAGTATTTT.

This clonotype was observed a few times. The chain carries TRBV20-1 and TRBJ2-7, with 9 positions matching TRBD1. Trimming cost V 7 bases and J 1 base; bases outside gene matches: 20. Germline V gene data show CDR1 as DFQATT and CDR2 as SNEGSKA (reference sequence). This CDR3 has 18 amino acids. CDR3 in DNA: TGCAGTGTCGCTCCTTCCGTTCACAGGGGGCGCGAGTCCTACGAGCAGTACTTC. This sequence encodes CSVAPSVHRGRESYEQYF.

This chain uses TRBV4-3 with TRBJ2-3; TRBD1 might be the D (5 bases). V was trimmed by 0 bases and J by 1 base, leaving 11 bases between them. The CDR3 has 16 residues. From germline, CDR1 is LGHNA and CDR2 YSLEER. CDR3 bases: TGCGCCAGCAGCCAAGATAGGATAGGGGGCACAGATACGCAGTATTTT. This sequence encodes CASSQDRIGGTDTQYF.

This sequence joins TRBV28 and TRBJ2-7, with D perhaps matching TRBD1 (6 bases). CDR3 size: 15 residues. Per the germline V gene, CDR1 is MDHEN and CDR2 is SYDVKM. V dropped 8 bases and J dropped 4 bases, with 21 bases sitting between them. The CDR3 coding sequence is TGTGCCAGCCGGGGAACCAACAGGGCCCTGTACGAGCAGTACTTC. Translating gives CASRGTNRALYEQYF.

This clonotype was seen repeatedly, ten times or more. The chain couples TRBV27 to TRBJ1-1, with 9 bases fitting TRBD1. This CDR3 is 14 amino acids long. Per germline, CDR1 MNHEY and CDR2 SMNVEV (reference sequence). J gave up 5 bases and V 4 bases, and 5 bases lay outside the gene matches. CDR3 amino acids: CASSYGTGNTEAFF. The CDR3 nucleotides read TGTGCCAGCAGTTACGGGACAGGGAATACTGAAGCTTTCTTT.

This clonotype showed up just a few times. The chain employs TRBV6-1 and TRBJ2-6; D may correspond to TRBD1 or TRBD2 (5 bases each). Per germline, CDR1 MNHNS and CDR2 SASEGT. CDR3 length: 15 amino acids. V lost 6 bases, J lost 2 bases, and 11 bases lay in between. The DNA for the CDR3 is TGTGCCAGCAGCTCAGGGACCCCTGGGGCCAACGTCCTGACTTTC. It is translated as CASSSGTPGANVLTF.

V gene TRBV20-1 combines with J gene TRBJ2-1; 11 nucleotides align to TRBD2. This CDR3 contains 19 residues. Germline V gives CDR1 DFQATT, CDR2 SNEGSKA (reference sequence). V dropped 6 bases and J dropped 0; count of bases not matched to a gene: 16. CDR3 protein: CSAIKPGLAAWSSYNEQFF. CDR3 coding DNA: TGCAGTGCCATAAAACCGGGACTAGCGGCTTGGAGCTCCTACAATGAGCAGTTCTTC.

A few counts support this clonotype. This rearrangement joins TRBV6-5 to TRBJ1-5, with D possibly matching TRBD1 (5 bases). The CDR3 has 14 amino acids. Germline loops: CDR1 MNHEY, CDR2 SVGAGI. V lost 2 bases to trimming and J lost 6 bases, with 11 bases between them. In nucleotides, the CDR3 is TGTGCCAGCAGTTACGGGGTGGGGGGTCAGCCCCAGCATTTT. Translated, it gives CASSYGVGGQPQHF.

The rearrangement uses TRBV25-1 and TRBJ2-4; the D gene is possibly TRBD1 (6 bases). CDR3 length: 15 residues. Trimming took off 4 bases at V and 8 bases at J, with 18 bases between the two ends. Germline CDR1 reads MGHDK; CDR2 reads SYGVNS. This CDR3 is CASSAPGTSIYIQYF. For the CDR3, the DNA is TGTGCCAGCAGTGCCCCCGGGACAAGTATATACATTCAGTACTTC.

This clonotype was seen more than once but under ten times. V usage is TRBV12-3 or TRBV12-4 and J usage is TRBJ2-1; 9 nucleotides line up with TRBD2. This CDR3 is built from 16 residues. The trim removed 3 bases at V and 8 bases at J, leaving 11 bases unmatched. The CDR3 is CASSFTSGPSSDEQFF. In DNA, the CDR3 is TGTGCCAGCAGTTTTACTAGCGGGCCCTCCTCTGATGAGCAGTTCTTC.

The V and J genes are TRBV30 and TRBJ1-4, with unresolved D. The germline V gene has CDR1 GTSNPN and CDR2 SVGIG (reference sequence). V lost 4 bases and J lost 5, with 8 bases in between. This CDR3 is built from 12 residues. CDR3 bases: TGTGCCTGGACCCAGAAGAATGAAAAACTGTTTTTT. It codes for CAWTQKNEKLFF.

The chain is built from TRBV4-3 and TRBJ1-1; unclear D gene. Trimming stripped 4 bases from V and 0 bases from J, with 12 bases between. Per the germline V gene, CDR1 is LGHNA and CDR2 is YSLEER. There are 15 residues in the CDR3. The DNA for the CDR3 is TGCGCCAGCAGCCCCCGTGGCAGCATGAACACTGAAGCTTTCTTT. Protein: CASSPRGSMNTEAFF.

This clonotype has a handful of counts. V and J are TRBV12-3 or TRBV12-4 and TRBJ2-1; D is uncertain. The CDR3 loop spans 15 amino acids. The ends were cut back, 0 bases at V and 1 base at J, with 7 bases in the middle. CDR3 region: CASSLAGMSYNEQFF. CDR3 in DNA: TGTGCCAGCAGTTTAGCGGGAATGTCCTACAATGAGCAGTTCTTC.

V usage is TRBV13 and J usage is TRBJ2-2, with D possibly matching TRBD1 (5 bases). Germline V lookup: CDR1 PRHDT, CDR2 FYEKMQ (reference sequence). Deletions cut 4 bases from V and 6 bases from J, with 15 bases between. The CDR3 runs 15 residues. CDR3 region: CASSSNDVGPGELFF. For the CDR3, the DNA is TGTGCCAGCAGCTCAAACGACGTGGGGCCCGGGGAGCTGTTTTTT.

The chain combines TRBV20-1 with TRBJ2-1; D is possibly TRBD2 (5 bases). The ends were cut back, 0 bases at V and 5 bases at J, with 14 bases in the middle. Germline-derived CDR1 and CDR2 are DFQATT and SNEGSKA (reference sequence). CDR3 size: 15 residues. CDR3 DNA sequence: TGCAGTGCTAGAGATCGGATTAGCGCGGACAATGAGCAGTTCTTC. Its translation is CSARDRISADNEQFF.

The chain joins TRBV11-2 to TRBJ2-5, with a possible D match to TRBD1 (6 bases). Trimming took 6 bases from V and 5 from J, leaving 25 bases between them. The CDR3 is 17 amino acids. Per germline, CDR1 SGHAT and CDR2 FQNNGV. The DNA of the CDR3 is TGTGCCAGCAGGCTAACAACTCAACAGGGTGTTGGGGAGACCCAGTACTTC. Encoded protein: CASRLTTQQGVGETQYF.

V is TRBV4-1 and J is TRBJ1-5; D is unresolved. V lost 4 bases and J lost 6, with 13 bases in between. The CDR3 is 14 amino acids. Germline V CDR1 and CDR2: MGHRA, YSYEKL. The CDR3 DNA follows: TGCGCCAGCAGCCTATCTCCGACGGGTCAGCCCCAGCATTTT. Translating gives CASSLSPTGQPQHF.